This T cell receptor (beta chain) stems from a study of blood T cells in healthy people across ages. As for the study in general: Per two T cells, about one barcoded beta molecule was captured through template switching.

Next came a second PCR, run for about 6 to 11 cycles, which used a sample-barcoded 5' primer along with a J-beta primer mix. Every cDNA molecule bore a tag from a template-switch adaptor containing 12 random nucleotides. A minimum of 3 million CDR3-containing paired-end reads was obtained for each sample. A single record per CDR3 protein comes from TCRdb applying MiXCR to the 5' RACE reads. The sample records about 690,000 distinct CDR3 sequences, approximately 40% being singletons. The V gene's germline CDR1 is DFQATT and CDR2 SNEGSKA (reference sequence). V shed 0 bases, J shed 4 bases, and the junction held 15 bases outside the gene matches. The CDR3 extends over 18 amino acids.

This chain links TRBV20-1 with TRBJ2-1; 7 bases are shared with TRBD2. The sample comprised blood. The sequence came from a man older than 75 in good health. CDR3 region: CSARDLTSGTKTYNEQFF. The CDR3 bases are TGCAGTGCTAGAGATTTGACATCCGGGACTAAGACTTACAATGAGCAGTTCTTC.